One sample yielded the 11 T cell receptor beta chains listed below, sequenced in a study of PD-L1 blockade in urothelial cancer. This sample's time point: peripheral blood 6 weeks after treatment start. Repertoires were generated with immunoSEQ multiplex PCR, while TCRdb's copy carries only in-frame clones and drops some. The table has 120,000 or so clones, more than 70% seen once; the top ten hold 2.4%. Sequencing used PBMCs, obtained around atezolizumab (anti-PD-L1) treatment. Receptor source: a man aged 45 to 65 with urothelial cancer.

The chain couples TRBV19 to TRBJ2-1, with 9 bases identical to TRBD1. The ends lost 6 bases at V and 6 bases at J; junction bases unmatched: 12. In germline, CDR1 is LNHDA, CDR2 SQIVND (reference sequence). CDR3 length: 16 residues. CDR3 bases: TGTGCCAGTAGGAAACCGACACAGGGGGCAGGCAATGAGCAGTTCTTC. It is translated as CASRKPTQGAGNEQFF.

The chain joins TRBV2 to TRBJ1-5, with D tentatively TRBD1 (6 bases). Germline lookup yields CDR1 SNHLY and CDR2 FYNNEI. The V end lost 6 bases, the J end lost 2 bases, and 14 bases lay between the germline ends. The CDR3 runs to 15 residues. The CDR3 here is CASSNTGMGNQPQHF. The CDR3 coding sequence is TGTGCCAGCAGCAACACAGGGATGGGCAATCAGCCCCAGCATTTT. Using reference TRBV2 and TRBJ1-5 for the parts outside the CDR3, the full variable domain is EPEVTQTPSHQVTQMGQEVILRCVPISNHLYFYWYRQILGQKVEFLVSFYNNEISEKSEIFDDQFSVERPDGSNFTLKIRSTKLEDSAMYFCASSNTGMGNQPQHFGDGTRLSIL.

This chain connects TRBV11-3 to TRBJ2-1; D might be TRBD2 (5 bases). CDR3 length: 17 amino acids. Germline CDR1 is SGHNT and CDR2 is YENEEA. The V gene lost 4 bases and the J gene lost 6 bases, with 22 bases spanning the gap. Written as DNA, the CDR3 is TGTGCCAGCAGCTCCTTAACCCAAGGCGGGCTGGGCAATGAGCAGTTCTTC. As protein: CASSSLTQGGLGNEQFF. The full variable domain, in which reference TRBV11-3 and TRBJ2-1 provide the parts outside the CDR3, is EAGVVQSPRYKIIEKKQPVAFWCNPISGHNTLYWYLQNLGQGPELLIRYENEEAVDDSQLPKDRFSAERLKGVDSTLKIQPAELGDSAVYLCASSSLTQGGLGNEQFFGPGTRLTVL.

The DNA for the CDR3 is TGTGCCAGCAGCGCCCATTCCGGGACTAGCGGGATCCAGTACGAGCAGTACTTC. Translating gives CASSAHSGTSGIQYEQYF. V usage is TRBV9 and J usage is TRBJ2-7; 13 bases agree with TRBD2. In germline, CDR1 is SGDLS, CDR2 YYNGEE. This CDR3 has 18 amino acids. J gave up 4 bases and V 3 bases, and 13 bases lay outside the gene matches.

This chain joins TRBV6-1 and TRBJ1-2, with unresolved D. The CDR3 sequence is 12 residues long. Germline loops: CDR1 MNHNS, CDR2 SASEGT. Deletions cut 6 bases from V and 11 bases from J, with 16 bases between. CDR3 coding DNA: TGTGCCAGCAGCCTCGAGGGTAGGCGATACACCTTC. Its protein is CASSLEGRRYTF.

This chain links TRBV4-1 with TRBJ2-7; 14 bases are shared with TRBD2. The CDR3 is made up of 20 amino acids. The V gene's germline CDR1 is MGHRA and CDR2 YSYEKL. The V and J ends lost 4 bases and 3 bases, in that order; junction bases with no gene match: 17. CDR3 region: CASSRKLISGTSGSSYEQYF. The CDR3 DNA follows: TGCGCCAGCAGCCGGAAACTCATTTCTGGGACTAGCGGGAGTAGCTACGAGCAGTACTTC.

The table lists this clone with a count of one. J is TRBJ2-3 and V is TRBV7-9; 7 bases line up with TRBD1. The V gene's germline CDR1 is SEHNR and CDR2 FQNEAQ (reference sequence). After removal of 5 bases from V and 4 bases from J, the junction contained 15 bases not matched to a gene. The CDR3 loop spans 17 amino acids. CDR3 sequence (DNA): TGTGCCAGCAGCGTAGAAGAAACAGGGGAGTTCCCAGATACGCAGTATTTT. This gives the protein CASSVEETGEFPDTQYF.

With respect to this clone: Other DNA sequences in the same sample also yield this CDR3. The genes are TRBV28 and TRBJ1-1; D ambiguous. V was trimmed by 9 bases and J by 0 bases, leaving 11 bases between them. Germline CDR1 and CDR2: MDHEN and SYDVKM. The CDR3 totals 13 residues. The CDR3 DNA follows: TGTGCCAGTATTCCCCGAGTGAACACTGAAGCTTTCTTT. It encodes CASIPRVNTEAFF.

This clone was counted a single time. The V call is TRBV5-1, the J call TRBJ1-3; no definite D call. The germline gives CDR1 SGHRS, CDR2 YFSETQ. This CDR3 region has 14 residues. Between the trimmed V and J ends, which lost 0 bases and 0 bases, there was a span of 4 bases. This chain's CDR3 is CASSLGPSGNTIYF. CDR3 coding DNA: TGCGCCAGCAGCTTGGGGCCCTCTGGAAACACCATATATTTT.

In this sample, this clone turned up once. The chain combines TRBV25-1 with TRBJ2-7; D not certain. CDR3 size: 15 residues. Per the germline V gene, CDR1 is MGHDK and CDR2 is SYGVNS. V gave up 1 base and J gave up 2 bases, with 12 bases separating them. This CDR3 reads CASSEFVERTYEQYF. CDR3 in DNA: TGTGCCAGCAGTGAATTCGTGGAGAGAACCTACGAGCAGTACTTC.

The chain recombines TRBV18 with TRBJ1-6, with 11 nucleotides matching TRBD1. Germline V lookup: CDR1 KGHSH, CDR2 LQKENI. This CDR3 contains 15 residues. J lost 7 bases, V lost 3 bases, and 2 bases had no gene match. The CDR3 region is CASSPGQGGNSPLHF. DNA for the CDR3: TGTGCCAGCTCACCGGGACAGGGGGGAAATTCACCCCTCCACTTT.